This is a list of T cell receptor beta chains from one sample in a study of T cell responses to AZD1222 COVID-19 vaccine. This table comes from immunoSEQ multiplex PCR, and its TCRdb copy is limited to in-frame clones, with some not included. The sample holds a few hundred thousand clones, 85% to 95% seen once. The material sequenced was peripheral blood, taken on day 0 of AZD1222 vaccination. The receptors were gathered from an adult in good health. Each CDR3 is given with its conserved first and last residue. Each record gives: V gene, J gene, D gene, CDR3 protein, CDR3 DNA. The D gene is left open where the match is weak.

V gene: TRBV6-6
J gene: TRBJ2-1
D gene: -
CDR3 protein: CASSVGDEQFF
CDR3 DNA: TGTGCCAGCAGTGTCGGGGACGAGCAGTTCTTC

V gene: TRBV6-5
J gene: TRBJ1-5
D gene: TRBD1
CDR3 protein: CASSPQGRQPQHF
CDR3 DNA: TGTGCCAGCAGTCCACAGGGGAGGCAGCCCCAGCATTTT

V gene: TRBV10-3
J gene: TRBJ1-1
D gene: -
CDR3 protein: CAISGNIGGPTEAFF
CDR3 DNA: TGTGCCATCAGTGGGAATATCGGGGGGCCGACTGAAGCTTTCTTT

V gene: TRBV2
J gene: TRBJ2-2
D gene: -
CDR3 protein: CASSVDNLAHGELFF
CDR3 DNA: TGTGCCAGCAGTGTGGACAACTTAGCGCACGGGGAGCTGTTTTTT

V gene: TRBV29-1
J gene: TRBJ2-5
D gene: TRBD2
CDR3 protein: CSVCRLAGAQETQYF
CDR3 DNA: TGCAGCGTATGCCGACTAGCGGGGGCCCAAGAGACCCAGTACTTC

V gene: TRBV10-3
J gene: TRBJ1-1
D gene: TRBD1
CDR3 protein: CAISERDRGWTEAFF
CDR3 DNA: TGTGCCATCAGTGAGCGAGACAGGGGATGGACTGAAGCTTTCTTT

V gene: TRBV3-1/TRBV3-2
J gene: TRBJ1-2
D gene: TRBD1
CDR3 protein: CASRSQGEANYGYTF
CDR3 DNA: TGTGCCAGCAGGTCACAGGGGGAGGCCAACTATGGCTACACCTTC

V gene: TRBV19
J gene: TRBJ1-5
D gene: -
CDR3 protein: CASSIEGIGYSSNQPQHF
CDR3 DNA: TGTGCCAGTAGTATAGAGGGGATAGGGTATTCGAGCAATCAGCCCCAGCATTTT

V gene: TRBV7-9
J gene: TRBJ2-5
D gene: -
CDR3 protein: CASSLIQGDQYF
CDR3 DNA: TGTGCCAGCAGCTTAATTCAGGGAGACCAGTACTTC

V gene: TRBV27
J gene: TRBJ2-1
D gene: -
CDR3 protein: CASGSPLRGRGLGQFF
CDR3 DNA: TGTGCCAGCGGTTCCCCCCTGCGGGGCCGGGGGTTGGGGCAGTTCTTC

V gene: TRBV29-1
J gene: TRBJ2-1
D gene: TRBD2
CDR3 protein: CSVGTSGAGRNEQFF
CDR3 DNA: TGCAGCGTTGGAACTAGCGGAGCAGGGAGAAATGAGCAGTTCTTC

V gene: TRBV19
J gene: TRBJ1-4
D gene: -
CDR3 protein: CASSPTGTPNEKLFF
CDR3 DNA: TGTGCCAGTAGTCCAACCGGGACACCTAATGAAAAACTGTTTTTT